The 18 T cell receptor beta chains reported below all come from one sample, sequenced in a study of T-cell reconstitution after alpha-beta-depleted transplantation in children. Unique molecular identifiers were built into the TCRbeta library. TCRdb recomputed calls from the PCR reads with MiXCR, one row per CDR3 protein. The sample consists of hundreds of thousands of distinct CDR3 sequences, roughly 15% of them appearing once. This specimen was PBMCs, mostly from graft donor cells, taken 360 days after TCRalphabeta/CD19-depleted stem cell transplant. All receptors derive from a male patient between 10 and 17 years old who had a stem cell transplant for acute lymphoblastic leukemia, so the T cells may come from the graft donor.

This clonotype was seen more than once but under ten times. The V gene is TRBV4-1, the J gene TRBJ2-4; D call uncertain. CDR1 MGHRA and CDR2 YSYEKL come from the germline V gene. The length of the CDR3 is 15 residues. The ends were cut back, 3 bases at V and 5 bases at J, with 14 bases in the middle. The CDR3 DNA is TGCGCCAGCAGCCAGCCTCCGACGCGTGAAAACATTCAGTACTTC. Its translation is CASSQPPTRENIQYF.

This chain uses TRBV5-1 with TRBJ2-7, with 11 bases that match TRBD1. Trimming at V came to 4 bases and at J to 5 bases, leaving 5 bases not matched to a gene. This CDR3 contains 14 residues. Germline V gives CDR1 SGHRS, CDR2 YFSETQ. CDR3 DNA: TGCGCCAGCAGCCCCGGACAGGGGGCACACGAGCAGTACTTC. Protein: CASSPGQGAHEQYF.

The chain couples TRBV6-1 to TRBJ1-2; a weak D match, TRBD1 (6 bases). The CDR3 runs 14 residues. Per germline, CDR1 MNHNS and CDR2 SASEGT. The ends were cut back, 5 bases at V and 4 bases at J, with 14 bases in the middle. CDR3: CASSTFDRSYGYTF. In DNA form, the CDR3 reads TGTGCCAGCAGTACCTTCGACAGGAGCTATGGCTACACCTTC.

V usage is TRBV7-8 and J usage is TRBJ2-5; the match to TRBD2 covers 7 bases. J lost 2 bases, V lost 6 bases, and 12 bases had no gene match. The CDR3 is made up of 16 amino acids. The germline V gene has CDR1 SGHVS and CDR2 FQNEAQ. The CDR3 bases are TGTGCCAGCAGTCCCAGGGTAGCGGGTGATCAAGAGACCCAGTACTTC. Protein sequence: CASSPRVAGDQETQYF.

CDR3: CASSQSWEDSDTQYF. The CDR3 region has the DNA TGCGCCAGCAGTCAATCGTGGGAAGATTCAGATACGCAGTATTTT. The J gene is TRBJ2-3, the V gene TRBV23-1; D gene ambiguous. TRBV23-1 is marked as an open reading frame, function uncertain. Trimming shortened V by 0 bases and J by 4 bases, and 11 bases separated the two germline ends. This CDR3 region has 15 residues.

This clonotype has only a few counts. The chain carries TRBV12-3 or TRBV12-4 and TRBJ2-3; D gene unclear. This CDR3 spans 17 amino acids. Trimming cost V 3 bases and J 0 bases, with 16 bases left between them. The CDR3 spells CASSLGFQTSSTDTQYF. The CDR3, as DNA: TGTGCCAGCAGTTTGGGTTTCCAGACCTCTAGCACAGATACGCAGTATTTT.

The chain carries TRBV12-3 or TRBV12-4 and TRBJ2-7, with 8 bases that match TRBD2. With V trimmed by 6 bases and J by 1 base, 8 bases remained unmatched. The CDR3 has 15 residues. As DNA, the CDR3 is TGTGCCAGCAGCCCCCCGGGAGGGCTTTCCTACGAGCAGTACTTC. It specifies CASSPPGGLSYEQYF.

This clonotype showed up just once. The CDR3 spells CASSVSSPGELFF. The CDR3 nucleotides are TGTGCCAGCAGTGTATCCTCGCCCGGGGAGCTGTTTTTT. The V call is TRBV25-1, the J call TRBJ2-2; D is undetermined. The CDR3 has 13 amino acids. Germline CDR1 MGHDK, CDR2 SYGVNS. Trimming pared 4 bases from V and 6 bases from J, leaving 9 bases between. Using reference TRBV25-1 and TRBJ2-2 for the parts outside the CDR3, the full variable domain is EADIYQTPRYLVIGTGKKITLECSQTMGHDKMYWYQQDPGMELHLIHYSYGVNSTEKGDLSSESTVSRIRTEHFPLTLESARPSHTSQYLCASSVSSPGELFFGEGSRLTVL.

This clonotype was seen a handful of times. This sequence joins TRBV4-1 and TRBJ2-4; possibly TRBD1 or TRBD2 for D (5 bases each). The CDR3 is 18 amino acids. Per the germline V gene, CDR1 is MGHRA and CDR2 is YSYEKL. Trimming pared 2 bases from V and 0 bases from J, leaving 17 bases between. For the CDR3, the DNA is TGCGCCAGCAGCCAACGGGACCGATACCCTTTAGCCAAAAACATTCAGTACTTC. Translation gives CASSQRDRYPLAKNIQYF.

This clonotype was observed a handful of times. The chain has TRBV5-1 and TRBJ1-2; 7 nucleotides agree with TRBD1. CDR3 length equals 16 residues. V dropped 0 bases and J dropped 2; count of bases not matched to a gene: 7. Germline CDR1 and CDR2: SGHRS and YFSETQ. The CDR3 sequence: CASSLVPTGKNYGYTF. CDR3 nucleotide sequence: TGCGCCAGCAGCTTGGTACCGACAGGGAAGAACTATGGCTACACCTTC.

The CDR3 region is CASSLQGVPYQETQYF. CDR3 nucleotides: TGTGCCAGCAGCTTACAAGGGGTCCCGTACCAAGAGACCCAGTACTTC. The chain employs TRBV7-8 and TRBJ2-5; tentatively, D is TRBD1 (5 bases). CDR3 length equals 16 residues. The germline V and J ends were trimmed by 2 bases and 0 bases, with 13 bases remaining between them. Germline V lookup: CDR1 SGHVS, CDR2 FQNEAQ.

This clonotype was counted between two and nine times. This sequence joins TRBV18 and TRBJ2-1; D tentatively fits TRBD1 or TRBD2 (5 bases each). CDR1 is KGHSH and CDR2 is LQKENI in the germline V gene. The V and J ends lost 3 bases and 8 bases respectively, with 11 bases between them. CDR3 size: 13 residues. CDR3 sequence reads: CASSPRDPHEQFF. In DNA, the CDR3 is TGTGCCAGCTCACCCCGGGACCCACATGAGCAGTTCTTC. The full variable domain, with the rest looked up from reference TRBV18 and TRBJ2-1, is NAGVMQNPRHLVRRRGQEARLRCSPMKGHSHVYWYRQLPEEGLKFMVYLQKENIIDESGMPKERFSAEFPKEGPSILRIQQVVRGDSAAYFCASSPRDPHEQFFGPGTRLTVL.

This clonotype was counted at least ten times. V usage is TRBV12-3 or TRBV12-4 and J usage is TRBJ2-3, with TRBD2 matching 12 bases. The CDR3 contains 16 residues. The J segment lost 5 bases and the V segment lost 7 bases, leaving 10 bases of the junction unmatched. The chain's CDR3 is CASNLGPSGREDTQYF. CDR3 DNA sequence: TGTGCCAGCAACTTAGGTCCTAGCGGGAGGGAAGATACGCAGTATTTT.

The chain employs TRBV5-1 and TRBJ2-7, with TRBD2 matching 8 bases. The CDR3 runs to 14 residues. After removal of 3 bases from V and 6 bases from J, the junction contained 8 bases not matched to a gene. Germline CDR1 SGHRS, CDR2 YFSETQ. The CDR3 nucleotides are TGCGCCAGCAGCTGGGGACTAGGGCGTCTCGAGCAGTACTTC. It translates to CASSWGLGRLEQYF.

The V gene is TRBV29-1, the J gene TRBJ2-7; the match to TRBD1 covers 7 bases. This CDR3 is built from 14 residues. V dropped 4 bases and J dropped 0; count of bases not matched to a gene: 6. Germline assignment: CDR1 SQVTM and CDR2 ANQGSEA. CDR3 amino acids: CSVAGDSYSYEQYF. CDR3 DNA: TGCAGCGTTGCAGGGGACAGTTACTCCTACGAGCAGTACTTC.

The chain carries TRBV10-3 and TRBJ2-1; TRBD2 aligns across 7 bases. Germline V gene lookup returns CDR1 ENHRY and CDR2 SYGVKD. This CDR3 comprises 15 residues. J was trimmed by 4 bases and V by 3 bases; bases with no gene match: 6. In nucleotides, the CDR3 is TGTGCCATCAGTGACGAGCGGGGCATATACAATGAGCAGTTCTTC. It specifies CAISDERGIYNEQFF.

There are a few counts of this clonotype. The DNA for the CDR3 is TGTGCCAGCAGCTTAGCCCGGAGTGGCGGAAACACCATATATTTT. Translation: CASSLARSGGNTIYF. This chain joins TRBV7-8 and TRBJ1-3; no clear D gene. Trimming cost V 0 bases and J 4 bases, with 10 bases left between them. This CDR3 is built from 15 residues. Germline lookup yields CDR1 SGHVS and CDR2 FQNEAQ.

This clonotype showed up just a few times. This chain links TRBV9 with TRBJ2-7; either TRBD1 or TRBD2 may supply D (5 bases each). In germline, CDR1 is SGDLS, CDR2 YYNGEE. Deletions cut 3 bases from V and 2 bases from J, with 9 bases between. There are 13 residues in the CDR3. The CDR3 nucleotides are TGTGCCAGCAGCGGGGACGGGACCTACGAGCAGTACTTC. It specifies CASSGDGTYEQYF. Based on the CDR3 plus reference TRBV9 and TRBJ2-7, the full variable domain is DSGVTQTPKHLITATGQRVTLRCSPRSGDLSVYWYQQSLDQGLQFLIQYYNGEERAKGNILERFSAQQFPDLHSELNLSSLELGDSALYFCASSGDGTYEQYFGPGTRLTVT.